The clone carrying this T cell receptor (beta chain) has at least ten counts. What it binds is not known. V gave up 2 bases and J gave up 2 bases, with 7 bases separating them. The V gene's germline CDR1 is SEHNR and CDR2 FQNEAQ (reference sequence). There are 13 residues in the CDR3. These data originate in a study of regulatory T cells in long-lasting Graves disease. The study, taken as a whole, reports: Newly diagnosed patients shared 1,000 or so public clonotypes; persistent patients shared approximately 2,900.

The TCR beta library used iRepertoire HTBI primers with Arm-PCR amplification of CDR3. TCRdb re-analysed the multiplex PCR reads in MiXCR, keeping a single row per CDR3 protein. In the table there are 400,000 to 500,000 distinct CDR3 sequences, around 20% of which are singletons. Noted time point: persistent/refractory GD, antithyroid drugs over 5 years with positive TRAb. PBMC RNA served as the TCR library source. This TCR was recovered from a female donor with Graves disease. The chain employs TRBV7-9 and TRBJ2-7; D is undetermined. This material consisted of peripheral blood mononuclear cells (PBMCs), taken when the disease was refractory, from a patient treated with antithyroid drugs. CDR3 loop: CASSLLSAYEQYF. CDR3 sequence (DNA): TGTGCCAGCAGCTTACTTAGTGCCTACGAGCAGTACTTC. The complete variable domain, with remaining parts taken from reference TRBV7-9 and TRBJ2-7, reads DTGVSQNPRHKITKRGQNVTFRCDPISEHNRLYWYRQTLGQGPEFLTYFQNEAQLEKSRLLSDRFSAERPKGSFSTLEIQRTEQGDSAMYLCASSLLSAYEQYFGPGTRLTVT.